Listed below are T cell receptor beta chains from one sample, sequenced in a study of blood T cell repertoires in COVID-19. The table came from immunoSEQ multiplex PCR; TCRdb's copy has only in-frame clones and leaves some out. Of a few hundred thousand clones detected, approximately 90% appear once; the ten largest clones hold about 1.2%. The sequenced sample consisted of PBMCs or T cells enriched from blood (not recorded which). The receptors come from a woman in her thirties or forties with acute COVID-19. Both conserved end residues are part of each CDR3. D genes are given only for firm matches. For some rows the clone size is stated as once, few or many, or as a class when expanded; others skip it.

j_call,d_call,clone_size,v_call,cdr3_nt,cdr3_aa
TRBJ2-7,TRBD2,once,TRBV11-2,TGTGCCAGCAGCTCGGGACTAGCGGGACAGTACGAGCAGTACTTC,CASSSGLAGQYEQYF
TRBJ2-7,.,.,TRBV27,TGTGCCAGCAGTTTGTACAGGAACTCCTACGAGCAGTACTTC,CASSLYRNSYEQYF
TRBJ2-7,TRBD2,few,TRBV4-2,TGTGCCAGCAGCGGAACTAGCGGGACCAACTTCTACGAGCAGTACTTC,CASSGTSGTNFYEQYF
TRBJ2-7,.,.,TRBV7-9,TGTGCCAGCGGGGTGGGGCCCACTTACTACGAGCAGTACTTC,CASGVGPTYYEQYF
TRBJ1-2,.,.,TRBV7-9,TGTGCCAGCAGCTTATCATCGGGGGGCATCTATGGCTACACCTTC,CASSLSSGGIYGYTF
TRBJ2-7,TRBD1,.,TRBV5-1,TGCGCCAGCAGCTCGGGACAGGGTAGGCCCTACGAGCAGTACTTC,CASSSGQGRPYEQYF
TRBJ2-1,TRBD2,.,TRBV18,TGTGCCAGCGGCAGACTGGTGGCGGGAGGGCCTTCCTACAATGAGCAGTTCTTC,CASGRLVAGGPSYNEQFF
TRBJ1-5,.,once,TRBV14,TGTGCCAGCAGCCAAGATCTTAGGGGAGGTCAGCCCCAGCATTTT,CASSQDLRGGQPQHF
TRBJ1-6,.,once,TRBV4-1,TGCGCCAGCAGCCAAGATATTATGGAGGGAGCCTCACCCCTCCACTTT,CASSQDIMEGASPLHF
TRBJ2-7,.,.,TRBV28,TGTGCCAGCAGTTTAAGCGAGGCCTACGAGCAGTACTTC,CASSLSEAYEQYF
TRBJ1-2,.,.,TRBV3-1/TRBV3-2,TGTGCCAGCAGCCAAGACTCCCAGGGCCCACAGAGGTATGGCTACACCTTC,CASSQDSQGPQRYGYTF
TRBJ2-3,TRBD2,once,TRBV25-1,TGTGCCAGCGGAAGAGTAGCGGGAGTCCCTTATTTT,CASGRVAGVPYF
TRBJ2-1,.,.,TRBV4-3,TGCGCCAGCAGCCAAGACAGGGGAATGCAGTTCTTC,CASSQDRGMQFF
TRBJ2-5,TRBD1,once,TRBV6-5,TGTGCCAGCAGTTACTCGACAGGGGGCCGAGAGACCCAGTACTTC,CASSYSTGGRETQYF
TRBJ2-7,TRBD1,.,TRBV28,TGTGCCAGCACTACCTCGGGTGAGACAGGGGGTCACGAGCAGTACTTC,CASTTSGETGGHEQYF
TRBJ2-5,.,once,TRBV5-4,TGTGCCAGCAGCCTAGATCAAGAGACCCAGTACTTC,CASSLDQETQYF
TRBJ1-1,TRBD1,.,TRBV5-1,TGCGCCAGCAGCTTTAAAGGGGGCGGCACTGAAGCTTTCTTT,CASSFKGGGTEAFF
TRBJ2-2,TRBD2,.,TRBV5-1,TGCGCCAGCAGCACGGGACTAGTTTACACCGGGGAGCTGTTTTTT,CASSTGLVYTGELFF
TRBJ2-2,TRBD1,.,TRBV28,TGTGCCAGCAGTTTTGCCGGGACAGCGAACACCGGGGAGCTGTTTTTT,CASSFAGTANTGELFF
TRBJ2-1,TRBD2,.,TRBV5-4,TGTGCCAGCAGCCTCAAGAAACGACTAGCGGGAGTGCCGGAGCAGTTCTTC,CASSLKKRLAGVPEQFF
TRBJ1-2,.,.,TRBV7-2,TGTGCCAGCAGTCCGGGGGACTATGGCTACACCTTC,CASSPGDYGYTF
TRBJ1-1,TRBD1,.,TRBV18,TGTGCCAGCTCACAGAACAGGGGGCTCACTGAAGCTTTCTTT,CASSQNRGLTEAFF
TRBJ1-1,.,.,TRBV9,TGTGCCAGCAGCCCCGGTCCTAGGAACACTGAAGCTTTCTTT,CASSPGPRNTEAFF
TRBJ1-5,.,once,TRBV7-2,TGTGCCAGCAGTCTCCGTATAGACCCGGCGGTTCAGCCCCAGCATTTT,CASSLRIDPAVQPQHF
TRBJ2-1,.,.,TRBV11-3,TGTGCCAGCAGCGTCAGTCTAGAGCCCTACAATGAGCAGTTCTTC,CASSVSLEPYNEQFF
TRBJ1-1,.,.,TRBV18,TGTGCCAGCTCACCTCCCAGGGCCGGGGGAACCACTGAAGCTTTCTTT,CASSPPRAGGTTEAFF
TRBJ2-1,TRBD2,.,TRBV7-7,TGTGCTAGCAGCTTCCAACTAGCGGGCGCCAATGAGCAGTTCTTC,CASSFQLAGANEQFF
TRBJ2-3,TRBD2,.,TRBV2,TGTGCCAGCAGTCGACTAGCGGGGGACACAGATACGCAGTATTTT,CASSRLAGDTDTQYF
TRBJ1-2,TRBD1,once,TRBV9,TGTGCCAGCAGGGCCACAGGGGCTAACTATGGCTACACCTTC,CASRATGANYGYTF
TRBJ2-3,.,.,TRBV24-1,TGTGCCACCAGTGTTAGAGATACGCAGTATTTT,CATSVRDTQYF
TRBJ2-1,.,.,TRBV2,TGTGCCAGCAGTGAAGCTGGCAGTGAGCAGTTCTTC,CASSEAGSEQFF
TRBJ1-5,.,once,TRBV5-1,TGCGCCAGCAGCTTGGAGGCAGGGGGCAATCAGCCCCAGCATTTT,CASSLEAGGNQPQHF
TRBJ1-6,.,.,TRBV6-5,TGTGCCGGCCGAGGGGGATCCTATAATTCACCCCTCCACTTT,CAGRGGSYNSPLHF
TRBJ2-7,TRBD2,.,TRBV20-1,TGCAGTGCTAGTTATAGCGGGTCCTACGAGCAGTACTTC,CSASYSGSYEQYF
TRBJ1-1,.,.,TRBV6-1,TGTGCCAGCAGTGAAATCGTCGAGGTGACCACTGAAGCTTTCTTT,CASSEIVEVTTEAFF
TRBJ2-3,.,.,TRBV9,TGTGCCAGCAGCGTAGCTGAGGGTACGCAGTATTTT,CASSVAEGTQYF
TRBJ2-3,.,.,TRBV5-6,TGTGCCAGCAGCTTTCCACGGTATACAGATACGCAGTATTTT,CASSFPRYTDTQYF
TRBJ2-1,TRBD2,.,TRBV30,TGTGCCTGGAAAGGCGGGGGGAGCTCCTACAATGAGCAGTTCTTC,CAWKGGGSSYNEQFF
TRBJ2-5,.,.,TRBV19,TGTGCCAGTAGTATCGGGTACCAAGAGACCCAGTACTTC,CASSIGYQETQYF
TRBJ2-7,TRBD1,.,TRBV9,TGTGCCAGCAGCGCTTGGGACAGAGACTACGAGCAGTACTTC,CASSAWDRDYEQYF
TRBJ2-3,.,.,TRBV7-2,TGTGCCAGCAGCTTAGTAGGCAGGCCTAGCACAGATACGCAGTATTTT,CASSLVGRPSTDTQYF
TRBJ1-4,.,.,TRBV28,TGTGCCAGCAGCTCGGGGGGGTCAACTAATGAAAAACTGTTTTTT,CASSSGGSTNEKLFF